This T cell receptor (beta chain) is from a study of blood T cell repertoires in COVID-19. The wider study: Specimens from acute and convalescent COVID-19 originated in the United States, Italy and Spain. T cells, B-cell-depleted T cells, or PBMCs supplied cDNA or gDNA.

Authors' analysis steps: Reference gene primer amplification in the assay estimated nucleated cell counts. Generated by immunoSEQ multiplex PCR, the TCRdb table keeps only in-frame clones and is missing some. Clonal size and the V and J genes are those of that table, whereas D and trimming came from the DNA. The data show about 75,000 clones, around 84% seen once. With 5 bases clipped from V and 3 bases from J, the junction kept 8 bases outside the gene matches. Germline assignment: CDR1 SEHNR and CDR2 FQNEAQ (reference sequence). CDR3 length equals 16 residues. Sequencing was performed on peripheral blood. The V gene is TRBV7-9, the J gene TRBJ1-4, with 8 nucleotides matching TRBD1. This receptor was obtained from a woman between 50 and 59 years old with acute or convalescent COVID-19. Written as DNA, the CDR3 is TGTGCCAGCAGCCGCGGGACAGGATCTTCTAATGAAAAACTGTTTTTT. This gives the protein CASSRGTGSSNEKLFF.